Listed below are T cell receptor beta chains from one sample, sequenced in a study of liver allograft versus peripheral blood T cells. Via MiXCR, TCRdb re-called the reads, giving one row per CDR3 protein. The repertoire holds around 6,100 distinct CDR3 sequences, with roughly 17% as singletons. The receptor set was obtained from a human patient who had a liver transplant. Some T cells could come from the graft donor. CDR3s include the opening cysteine and the closing phenylalanine or tryptophan. The D gene is left open where the match is weak. Clone sizes are given selectively: once, few, many, or a class where the clone is expanded.

v_call	clone_size	d_call	j_call	cdr3_aa	cdr3_nt
TRBV6-5	medium-sized	TRBD1	TRBJ1-1	CASSQGELNTEAFF	TGTGCCAGCAGTCAGGGGGAGTTGAACACTGAAGCTTTCTTT
TRBV6-1	few	-	TRBJ2-3	CASSYGDTQYF	TGTGCCAGCAGTTACGGAGATACGCAGTATTTT
TRBV27	medium-sized	-	TRBJ1-6	CASSSTLSILHF	TGTGCCAGCAGTAGTACCCTTTCTATTCTCCACTTT
TRBV20-1	few	-	TRBJ2-1	CSARGELLAGGSTASSYNEQFF	TGCAGTGCTAGAGGGGAGCTACTTGCGGGCGGCTCTACTGCAAGCTCCTACAATGAGCAGTTCTTC
TRBV6-1	many	-	TRBJ1-1	CASSGASSAFF	TGTGCCAGCAGCGGGGCCAGTAGCGCTTTCTTT
TRBV29-1	-	-	TRBJ2-3	CSLLVGHTDTQYF	TGCAGCCTCTTGGTAGGGCACACAGATACGCAGTATTTT
TRBV28	-	-	TRBJ2-7	CASDAGGAYEQYF	TGTGCCAGCGACGCAGGGGGGGCCTACGAGCAGTACTTC
TRBV6-6	medium-sized	-	TRBJ2-5	CASSLGPFAGIQETQYF	TGTGCCAGCAGTTTAGGTCCGTTTGCGGGAATCCAAGAGACCCAGTACTTC
TRBV2	-	-	TRBJ2-3	CASSEALPTDTQYF	TGTGCCAGCAGTGAAGCGCTTCCGACAGATACGCAGTATTTT
TRBV6-5	medium-sized	TRBD1	TRBJ1-4	CASSYKARQGREEKLFF	TGTGCCAGCAGTTACAAAGCCCGACAGGGTAGGGAAGAAAAACTGTTTTTT
TRBV9	few	-	TRBJ2-7	CASSVGGTAYEQYF	TGTGCCAGCAGCGTAGGCGGGACAGCCTACGAGCAGTACTTC
TRBV6-5	medium-sized	-	TRBJ2-1	CASSYEGGDRPGSWEQFF	TGTGCCAGCAGTTACGAAGGGGGGGACAGGCCGGGTTCATGGGAGCAGTTCTTC
TRBV19	medium-sized	-	TRBJ1-4	CASRDRPLGDEKLFF	TGTGCCAGTAGAGATCGACCCCTTGGGGATGAAAAACTGTTTTTT
TRBV2	few	TRBD2	TRBJ2-6	CASTQRGGTGANVLTF	TGTGCCAGCACCCAACGGGGGGGTACTGGGGCCAACGTCCTGACTTTC
TRBV20-1	-	-	TRBJ2-3	CSARDGGTSQDTQYF	TGCAGTGCTAGAGATGGTGGGACCTCACAAGATACGCAGTATTTT
TRBV14	-	-	TRBJ1-1	CASSQVRGNTEAFF	TGTGCCAGCAGCCAAGTACGGGGCAACACTGAAGCTTTCTTT
TRBV6-1	medium-sized	-	TRBJ1-1	CASSEGAGVPNTEAFF	TGTGCCAGCAGTGAGGGGGCAGGGGTACCGAACACTGAAGCTTTCTTT
TRBV18	medium-sized	-	TRBJ2-7	CASSSKQGYEQYF	TGTGCCAGCTCATCAAAACAGGGCTACGAGCAGTACTTC
TRBV28	-	-	TRBJ1-1	CASSRTGNTEAFF	TGTGCCAGCAGCCGTACAGGGAACACTGAAGCTTTCTTT
TRBV28	few	-	TRBJ1-6	CASSQRQAPLHF	TGTGCCAGCAGCCAAAGACAGGCGCCCCTCCACTTT